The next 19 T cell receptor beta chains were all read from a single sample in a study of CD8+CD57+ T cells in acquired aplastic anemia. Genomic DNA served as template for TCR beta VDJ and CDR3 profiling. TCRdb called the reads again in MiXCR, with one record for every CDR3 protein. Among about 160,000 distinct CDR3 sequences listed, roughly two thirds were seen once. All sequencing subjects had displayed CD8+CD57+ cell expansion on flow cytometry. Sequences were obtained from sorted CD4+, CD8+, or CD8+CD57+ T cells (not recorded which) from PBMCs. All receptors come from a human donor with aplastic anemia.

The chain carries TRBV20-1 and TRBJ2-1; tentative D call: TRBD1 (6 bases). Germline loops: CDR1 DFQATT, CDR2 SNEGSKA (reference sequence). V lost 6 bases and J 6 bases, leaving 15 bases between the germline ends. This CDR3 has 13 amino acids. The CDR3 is CSAVRQVSNEQFF. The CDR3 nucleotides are TGCAGTGCCGTCCGACAGGTTAGCAATGAGCAGTTCTTC.

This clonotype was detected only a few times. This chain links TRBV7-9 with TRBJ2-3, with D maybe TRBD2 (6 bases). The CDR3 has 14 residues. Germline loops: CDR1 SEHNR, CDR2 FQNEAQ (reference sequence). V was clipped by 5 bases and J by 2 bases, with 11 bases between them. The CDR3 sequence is CASSLRDFTDTQYF. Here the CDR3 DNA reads TGTGCCAGCAGCCTCCGGGACTTCACAGATACGCAGTATTTT.

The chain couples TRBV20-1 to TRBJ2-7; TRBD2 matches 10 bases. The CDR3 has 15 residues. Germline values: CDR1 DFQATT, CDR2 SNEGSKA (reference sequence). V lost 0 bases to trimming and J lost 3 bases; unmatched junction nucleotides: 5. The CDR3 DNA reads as TGCAGTGCTAGAGAGCAAGCGGGGGGGGACTACGAGCAGTACTTC. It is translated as CSAREQAGGDYEQYF.

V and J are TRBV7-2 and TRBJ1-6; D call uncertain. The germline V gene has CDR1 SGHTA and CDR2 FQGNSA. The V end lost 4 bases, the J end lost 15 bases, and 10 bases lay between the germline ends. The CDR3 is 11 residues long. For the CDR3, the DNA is TGTGCCAGCAGCTCCTTCTCTAACCTCCACTTT. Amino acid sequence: CASSSFSNLHF.

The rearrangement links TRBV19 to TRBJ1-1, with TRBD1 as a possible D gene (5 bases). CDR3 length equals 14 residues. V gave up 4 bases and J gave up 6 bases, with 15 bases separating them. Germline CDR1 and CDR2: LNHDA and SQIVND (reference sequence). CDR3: CASSSRVGEAEAFF. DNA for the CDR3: TGTGCCAGTAGTAGCAGGGTAGGGGAAGCTGAAGCTTTCTTT.

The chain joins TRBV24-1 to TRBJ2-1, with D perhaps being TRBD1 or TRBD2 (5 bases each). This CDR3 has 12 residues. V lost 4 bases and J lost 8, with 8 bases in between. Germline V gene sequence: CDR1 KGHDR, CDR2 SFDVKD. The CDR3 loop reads CATSEGPDEQFF. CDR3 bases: TGTGCCACCAGTGAGGGACCGGATGAGCAGTTCTTC.

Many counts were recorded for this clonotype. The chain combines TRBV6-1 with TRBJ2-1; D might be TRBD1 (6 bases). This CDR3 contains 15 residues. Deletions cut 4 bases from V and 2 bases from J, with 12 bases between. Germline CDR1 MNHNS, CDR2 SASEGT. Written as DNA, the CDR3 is TGTGCCAGCAGTGTTAGGACAGAAGCCTACAATGAGCAGTTCTTC. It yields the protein CASSVRTEAYNEQFF.

The CDR3: CASSIPSGGTADTQYF. The CDR3, as DNA: TGTGCCAGTAGTATTCCTAGCGGGGGGACCGCAGATACGCAGTATTTT. The chain joins TRBV19 to TRBJ2-3, with 11 bases matching TRBD2. The CDR3 contains 16 residues. Germline assignment: CDR1 LNHDA and CDR2 SQIVND (reference sequence). With 3 bases clipped from V and 4 bases from J, the junction kept 6 bases outside the gene matches.

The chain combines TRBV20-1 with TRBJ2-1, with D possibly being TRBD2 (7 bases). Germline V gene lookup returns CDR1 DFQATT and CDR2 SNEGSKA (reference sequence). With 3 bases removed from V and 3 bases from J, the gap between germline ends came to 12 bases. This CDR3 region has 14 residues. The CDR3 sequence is CSASEGGVYNEQFF. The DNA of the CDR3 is TGCAGTGCTAGCGAGGGGGGGGTCTACAATGAGCAGTTCTTC.

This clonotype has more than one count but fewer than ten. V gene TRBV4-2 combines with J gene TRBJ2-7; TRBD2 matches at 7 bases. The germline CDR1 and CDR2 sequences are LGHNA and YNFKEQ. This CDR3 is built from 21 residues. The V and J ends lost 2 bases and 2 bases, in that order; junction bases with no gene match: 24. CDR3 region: CASSQLISRLADHVTPYEQYF. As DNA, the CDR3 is TGTGCCAGCAGCCAATTAATTAGTAGGCTAGCGGATCACGTGACCCCCTACGAGCAGTACTTC.

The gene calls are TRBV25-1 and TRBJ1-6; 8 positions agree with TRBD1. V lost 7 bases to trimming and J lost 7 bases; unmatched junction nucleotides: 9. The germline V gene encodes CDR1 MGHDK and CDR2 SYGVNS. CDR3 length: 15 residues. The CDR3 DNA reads TGTGCCAGCACCTCCCCCCGGACAGGGAATTCACCCCTCCACTTT. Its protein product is CASTSPRTGNSPLHF.

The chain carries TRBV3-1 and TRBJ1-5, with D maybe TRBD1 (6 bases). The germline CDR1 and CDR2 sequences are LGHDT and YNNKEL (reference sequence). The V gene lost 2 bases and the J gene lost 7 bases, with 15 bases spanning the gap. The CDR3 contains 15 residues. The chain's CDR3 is CASSQTGTGGQPQHF. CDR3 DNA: TGTGCCAGCAGCCAAACAGGGACCGGCGGACAGCCCCAGCATTTT.

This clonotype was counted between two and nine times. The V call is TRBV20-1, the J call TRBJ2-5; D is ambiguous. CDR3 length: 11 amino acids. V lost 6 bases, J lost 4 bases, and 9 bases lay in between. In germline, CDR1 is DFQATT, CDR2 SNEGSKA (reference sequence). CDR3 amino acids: CSALVAETQYF. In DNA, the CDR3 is TGCAGTGCCCTGGTCGCAGAGACCCAGTACTTC.

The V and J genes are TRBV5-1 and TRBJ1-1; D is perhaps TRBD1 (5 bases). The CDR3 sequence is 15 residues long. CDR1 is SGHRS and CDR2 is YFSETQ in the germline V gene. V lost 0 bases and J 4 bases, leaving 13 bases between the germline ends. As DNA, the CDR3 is TGCGCCAGCAGCTTGGAACTCGGGGGTACCACTGAAGCTTTCTTT. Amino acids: CASSLELGGTTEAFF. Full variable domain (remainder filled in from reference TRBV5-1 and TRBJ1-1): KAGVTQTPRYLIKTRGQQVTLSCSPISGHRSVSWYQQTPGQGLQFLFEYFSETQRNKGNFPGRFSGRQFSNSRSEMNVSTLELGDSALYLCASSLELGGTTEAFFGQGTRLTVV.

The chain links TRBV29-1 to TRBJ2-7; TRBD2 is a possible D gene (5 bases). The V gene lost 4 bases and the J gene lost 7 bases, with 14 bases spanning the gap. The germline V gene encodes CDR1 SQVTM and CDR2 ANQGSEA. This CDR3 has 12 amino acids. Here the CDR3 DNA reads TGCAGCGTTGTCGGGGTCGACCGGGAGCAGTACTTC. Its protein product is CSVVGVDREQYF.

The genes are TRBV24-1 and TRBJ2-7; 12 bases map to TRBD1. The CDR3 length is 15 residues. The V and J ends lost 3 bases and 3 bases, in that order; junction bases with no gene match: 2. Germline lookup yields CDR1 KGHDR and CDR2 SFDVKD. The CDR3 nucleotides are TGTGCCACCAGTGATGGGACAGGGGGCAGCTACGAGCAGTACTTC. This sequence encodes CATSDGTGGSYEQYF.

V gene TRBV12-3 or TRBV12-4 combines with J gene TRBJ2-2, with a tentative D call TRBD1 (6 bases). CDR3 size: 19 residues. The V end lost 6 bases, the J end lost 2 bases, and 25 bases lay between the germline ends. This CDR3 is CASSPSGSHRELNTGELFF. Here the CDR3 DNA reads TGTGCCAGCAGCCCCTCCGGATCACACAGGGAGCTAAACACCGGGGAGCTGTTTTTT.

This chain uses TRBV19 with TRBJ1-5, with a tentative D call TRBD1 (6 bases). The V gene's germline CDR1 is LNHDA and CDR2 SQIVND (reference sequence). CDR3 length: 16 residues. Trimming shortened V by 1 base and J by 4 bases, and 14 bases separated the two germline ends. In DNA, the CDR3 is TGTGCCAGTAGTATAGTGTTAGGGGGTGAGAATCAGCCCCAGCATTTT. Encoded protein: CASSIVLGGENQPQHF.

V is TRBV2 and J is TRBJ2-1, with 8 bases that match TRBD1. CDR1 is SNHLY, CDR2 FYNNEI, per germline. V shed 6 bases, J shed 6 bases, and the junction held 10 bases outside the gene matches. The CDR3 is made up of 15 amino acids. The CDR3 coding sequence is TGTGCCAGCAGCGCAGGGGGCCTACCTGGCAATGAGCAGTTCTTC. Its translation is CASSAGGLPGNEQFF.